This T cell receptor (beta chain) was recorded in a study of tumor-infiltrating lymphocytes in primary liver carcinoma. Overall study results and limits: Reduced overlap was seen in tumor-adjacent and tumor-blood pairs versus tumor region pairs.

As to this clonotype: Antigen unknown. The CDR3 end shows no conserved phenylalanine or tryptophan, and so a read error is likely.

It was from roughly 20-30 mg of unsorted bulk tissue that RNA and DNA were co-extracted. Primary liver carcinoma, confirmed by histopathology, was surgically resected. Researchers generated TCR beta cDNA from roughly 510 ng of total RNA, relying on a constant-region primer. Three nested multiplex PCR rounds of slightly modified ARM-PCR generated TCR beta libraries. Amplification in the first two PCR rounds was performed using TRBV1-TRBV30 forward primers and a C-beta reverse primer for 10 cycles each. Each CDR3 protein gets one entry after TCRdb re-called the multiplex PCR reads with MiXCR. The repertoire consists of tens of thousands of distinct CDR3 sequences, with 60% to 85% occurring once and the leading ten covering less than 35%. Germline lookup yields CDR1 SQVTM and CDR2 ANQGSEA. The CDR3 consists of 15 residues.

This clonotype was obtained from a man aged 40-49 years with primary liver carcinoma and hepatitis B virus infection. The sequenced material came from liver tumor tissue from sampling region 5. Described subset: tumor region T5, tumor centre. This chain uses TRBV29-1 with TRBJ2-1; perhaps D is TRBD1 or TRBD2 (6 bases each). Gene TRBJ2-7 matches the end of the DNA better, so the J call may be wrong. The CDR3 spells CSAEGGIESYNEQYS. The CDR3 coding sequence is TGCAGCGCTGAAGGGGGGATTGAATCCTACAATGAGCAGTACTCC.